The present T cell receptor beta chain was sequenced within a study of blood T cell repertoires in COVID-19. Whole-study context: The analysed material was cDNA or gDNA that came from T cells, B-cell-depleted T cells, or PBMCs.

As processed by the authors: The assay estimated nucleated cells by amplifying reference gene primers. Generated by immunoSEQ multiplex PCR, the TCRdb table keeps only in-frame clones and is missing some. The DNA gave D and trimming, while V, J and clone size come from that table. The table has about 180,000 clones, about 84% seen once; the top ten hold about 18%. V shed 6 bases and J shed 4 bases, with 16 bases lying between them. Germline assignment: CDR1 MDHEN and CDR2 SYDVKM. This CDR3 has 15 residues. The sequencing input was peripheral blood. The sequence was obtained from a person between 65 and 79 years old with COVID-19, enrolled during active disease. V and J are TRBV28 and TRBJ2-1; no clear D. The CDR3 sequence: CASRNSGSRYNEQFF. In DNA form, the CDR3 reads TGTGCCAGCAGAAACTCAGGCAGCCGTTACAATGAGCAGTTCTTC.